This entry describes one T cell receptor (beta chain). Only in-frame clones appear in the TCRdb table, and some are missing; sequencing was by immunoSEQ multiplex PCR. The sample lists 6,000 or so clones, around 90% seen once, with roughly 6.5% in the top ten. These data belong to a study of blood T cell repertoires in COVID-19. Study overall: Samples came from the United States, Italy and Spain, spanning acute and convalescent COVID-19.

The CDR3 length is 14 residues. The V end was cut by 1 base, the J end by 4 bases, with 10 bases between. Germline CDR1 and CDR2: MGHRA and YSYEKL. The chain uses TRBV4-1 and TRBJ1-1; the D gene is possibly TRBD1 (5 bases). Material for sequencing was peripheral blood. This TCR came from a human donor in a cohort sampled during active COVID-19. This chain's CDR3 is CASSQVGVFTEAFF. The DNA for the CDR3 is TGCGCCAGCAGCCAAGTAGGGGTATTCACTGAAGCTTTCTTT.